The 25 T cell receptor beta chains listed next were all sequenced from one sample in a study of T-cell memory formation after mild COVID-19. TCRdb recomputed calls from the 5' RACE reads with MiXCR, one row per CDR3 protein. The repertoire holds fewer than 250,000 distinct CDR3 sequences, with 15% as singletons. Sample: PBMCs or a T cell subset sorted from them (not recorded which). These receptor sequences come from an adult woman who had mild COVID-19 (a few samples of this study predate the infection). Cell type and time point are not known.

The V and J genes are TRBV5-1 and TRBJ2-3, with D possibly being TRBD1 (5 bases). The CDR3 extends over 15 amino acids. CDR1 and CDR2 (germline): SGHRS, YFSETQ. Trimming pared 1 base from V and 2 bases from J, leaving 11 bases between. The CDR3 sequence is CASSLSRAVTDTQYF. CDR3 DNA: TGCGCCAGCAGCTTGTCCAGGGCGGTCACAGATACGCAGTATTTT.

The chain combines TRBV11-2 with TRBJ2-7, with D hard to call. Trimming shortened V by 1 base and J by 0 bases, and 13 bases separated the two germline ends. Per the germline V gene, CDR1 is SGHAT and CDR2 is FQNNGV. The CDR3 consists of 16 residues. The CDR3, as DNA: TGTGCCAGCAGCTTAGGGCTGGGATCTAGCTCCTACGAGCAGTACTTC. Protein product: CASSLGLGSSSYEQYF.

This clonotype was observed a handful of times. This chain links TRBV18 with TRBJ2-5; 8 nucleotides align to TRBD1. The CDR3 is 18 amino acids. CDR1 is KGHSH, CDR2 LQKENI, per germline. V lost 4 bases to trimming and J lost 0 bases; unmatched junction nucleotides: 13. In nucleotides, the CDR3 is TGTGCCAGCTCACAAAACCGGGACAGGCGGATGTACCAAGAGACCCAGTACTTC. The encoded protein is CASSQNRDRRMYQETQYF.

This clonotype turned up a few times. The V and J genes are TRBV9 and TRBJ2-2, with 9 positions matching TRBD1. CDR1 and CDR2 (germline): SGDLS, YYNGEE. V shed 4 bases, J shed 1 base, and the junction held 5 bases outside the gene matches. This CDR3 has 16 amino acids. The CDR3 DNA sequence: TGTGCCAGCAGCTTACGGACAGGGGAGAACACCGGGGAGCTGTTTTTT. Residues: CASSLRTGENTGELFF.

This clonotype was counted many times. The V gene is TRBV7-2, the J gene TRBJ1-3; D might be TRBD1 (6 bases). This CDR3 region has 17 residues. The germline CDR1 and CDR2 sequences are SGHTA and FQGNSA. Trimming took 5 bases from V and 4 from J, leaving 21 bases between them. CDR3 protein: CASSPGPGRGTGNTIYF. The CDR3 nucleotides are TGTGCCAGCAGCCCCGGACCGGGCAGGGGAACAGGAAACACCATATATTTT. The variable domain in full, completed from reference TRBV7-2 and TRBJ1-3, reads GAGVSQSPSNKVTEKGKDVELRCDPISGHTALYWYRQSLGQGLEFLIYFQGNSAPDKSGLPSDRFSAERTGGSVSTLTIQRTQQEDSAVYLCASSPGPGRGTGNTIYFGEGSWLTVV.

This clonotype came up many times. This chain uses TRBV12-3 or TRBV12-4 with TRBJ1-1, with 7 bases fitting TRBD1. The junction had 4 bases not matched to a gene; V was cut back by 5 bases and J by 1 base. The CDR3 length is 14 residues. The CDR3 sequence: CASSHRGPNTEAFF. The CDR3 DNA sequence: TGTGCCAGCAGTCACAGGGGCCCGAACACTGAAGCTTTCTTT.

The genes are TRBV5-5 and TRBJ1-2, with a weak D call TRBD1 (5 bases). CDR1 is SGHKS and CDR2 is YYEKEE in the germline V gene (reference sequence). The length of the CDR3 is 14 residues. Trimming left V 6 bases short and J 2 bases short, with 14 bases between. This chain's CDR3 is CASTRGGSNYGYTF. In nucleotides, the CDR3 is TGTGCCAGCACCCGCGGGGGAAGCAACTATGGCTACACCTTC.

J is TRBJ2-2 and V is TRBV19; TRBD1 matches at 8 bases. Germline loops: CDR1 LNHDA, CDR2 SQIVND (reference sequence). The CDR3 contains 13 residues. Losses at the gene ends were 4 bases for V and 5 bases for J; bases not matched to a gene: 0. CDR3 sequence (DNA): TGTGCCAGTAGTAGGGACAGGACCGGGGAGCTGTTTTTT. Its translation: CASSRDRTGELFF.

This clonotype was counted a few times. The chain links TRBV7-8 to TRBJ2-2, with D unclear. Germline V gene lookup returns CDR1 SGHVS and CDR2 FQNEAQ. The CDR3 covers 15 residues. V shed 5 bases and J shed 5 bases, with 15 bases lying between them. CDR3 in amino acids: CASSPMGGRTGELFF. The DNA for the CDR3 is TGTGCCAGCAGCCCCATGGGCGGAAGGACCGGGGAGCTGTTTTTT.

This CDR3 is CASSQDGQGNTEAFF. The CDR3 nucleotides read TGCGCCAGCAGCCAAGATGGGCAGGGTAACACTGAAGCTTTCTTT. The chain combines TRBV4-1 with TRBJ1-1, with D maybe TRBD1 (5 bases). Germline V gene lookup returns CDR1 MGHRA and CDR2 YSYEKL. This CDR3 has 15 residues. V was clipped by 0 bases and J by 2 bases, with 10 bases between them.

V is TRBV6-6 and J is TRBJ2-3; tentative D call: TRBD1 (7 bases). The V and J ends lost 5 bases and 6 bases respectively, with 24 bases between them. The germline V gene has CDR1 MNHNY and CDR2 SVGAGI (reference sequence). CDR3 length equals 17 residues. CDR3 nucleotides: TGTGCCAGCAGTCCCCGGGCGGGGACAGATAACCAGGATACGCAGTATTTT. Translation: CASSPRAGTDNQDTQYF.

There are a few counts of this clonotype. The rearrangement joins TRBV5-1 to TRBJ2-1; maybe TRBD2 (6 bases). Germline CDR1 reads SGHRS; CDR2 reads YFSETQ. The CDR3 loop spans 17 amino acids. The ends were cut back, 3 bases at V and 0 bases at J, with 16 bases in the middle. CDR3 sequence (DNA): TGCGCCAGCAGCTCCCCGGAGGGGACCCGCTCCTACAATGAGCAGTTCTTC. Its protein is CASSSPEGTRSYNEQFF.

The genes are TRBV20-1 and TRBJ2-3, with TRBD2 matching over 11 bases. The germline V gene encodes CDR1 DFQATT and CDR2 SNEGSKA (reference sequence). J was trimmed by 6 bases and V by 2 bases; bases with no gene match: 7. The CDR3 length is 15 residues. The CDR3 nucleotides are TGCAGTGCTAGACCCGTAGCGGGAGGGCAGGATACGCAGTATTTT. Its translation is CSARPVAGGQDTQYF.

This clonotype was counted a few times. The chain is built from TRBV5-4 and TRBJ2-7, with D hard to call. The ends were cut back, 5 bases at V and 0 bases at J, with 12 bases in the middle. Germline lookup yields CDR1 SGHNT and CDR2 YYREEE (reference sequence). The CDR3 spans 14 residues. The CDR3 loop is CASSRLTHSYEQYF. The CDR3 DNA follows: TGTGCCAGCAGTCGCCTTACCCACTCCTACGAGCAGTACTTC.

The chain carries TRBV18 and TRBJ2-7; D is perhaps TRBD1 (5 bases). V was clipped by 2 bases and J by 2 bases, with 10 bases between them. The CDR3 is 14 amino acids. The germline V gene has CDR1 KGHSH and CDR2 LQKENI. The CDR3 coding sequence is TGTGCCAGCTCACCAATGGACAAGACCTACGAGCAGTACTTC. Its translation: CASSPMDKTYEQYF.

The chain has TRBV5-1 and TRBJ1-1; maybe TRBD1 (6 bases). There are 16 residues in the CDR3. The germline V gene encodes CDR1 SGHRS and CDR2 YFSETQ. Trimming left V 2 bases short and J 0 bases short, with 14 bases between. CDR3 residues: CASSFLTGTVNTEAFF. CDR3 DNA sequence: TGCGCCAGCAGCTTCTTGACAGGTACCGTGAACACTGAAGCTTTCTTT.

This clonotype was detected only a few times. The rearrangement joins TRBV12-3 or TRBV12-4 to TRBJ1-2, with D unclear. V dropped 6 bases and J dropped 7 bases, with 9 bases sitting between them. The CDR3 covers 11 residues. The DNA of the CDR3 is TGTGCCAGCAGCCGGGGTGGTGGCTACACCTTC. It specifies CASSRGGGYTF.

The chain combines TRBV20-1 with TRBJ2-3; D unclear. The CDR3 extends over 14 amino acids. The germline gives CDR1 DFQATT, CDR2 SNEGSKA (reference sequence). Deletions cut 2 bases from V and 2 bases from J, with 11 bases between. DNA for the CDR3: TGCAGTGCTAGAAGTTCGAGGATCACAGATACGCAGTATTTT. It is translated as CSARSSRITDTQYF.

The chain couples TRBV27 to TRBJ2-2; TRBD2 is a possible D gene (5 bases). This CDR3 has 13 amino acids. Germline V CDR1 and CDR2: MNHEY, SMNVEV (reference sequence). V was pared by 1 base and J by 7 bases, with 7 bases between. In nucleotides, the CDR3 is TGTGCCAGCAGTTTATTTCGGGACGGGGAGCTGTTTTTT. Protein sequence: CASSLFRDGELFF.

This clonotype was seen just once. The genes are TRBV20-1 and TRBJ1-6; D is possibly TRBD1 (5 bases). Germline V gives CDR1 DFQATT, CDR2 SNEGSKA (reference sequence). The CDR3 totals 17 residues. V lost 1 base, J lost 0 bases, and 13 bases lay in between. DNA of the CDR3: TGCAGTGCTAGAGTTCCACAGGCGAGCTCCTATAATTCACCCCTCCACTTT. Amino acids: CSARVPQASSYNSPLHF.

The chain links TRBV10-3 to TRBJ2-3; D remains ambiguous. V lost 10 bases, J lost 1 base, and 6 bases lay in between. The germline gives CDR1 ENHRY, CDR2 SYGVKD. This CDR3 has 11 amino acids. CDR3 loop: CATTGTDTQYF. CDR3 DNA: TGTGCCACGACGGGCACAGATACGCAGTATTTT.

The table lists this clonotype with many counts. The chain uses TRBV12-3 or TRBV12-4 and TRBJ1-1, with a possible D match to TRBD1 (6 bases). The CDR3 consists of 15 residues. Between the trimmed V and J ends, which lost 2 bases and 1 base, there was a span of 11 bases. CDR3 in DNA: TGTGCCAGCAGTTTACTACAGGGATCGAACACTGAAGCTTTCTTT. The encoded protein is CASSLLQGSNTEAFF.

This clonotype appeared a few times. CDR3 in DNA: TGTGCCAGCAGACCCGGACAGGGGGCATGGAACACTGAAGCTTTCTTT. Its protein product is CASRPGQGAWNTEAFF. The genes are TRBV7-9 and TRBJ1-1; the match to TRBD1 covers 11 bases. CDR3 length: 16 residues. J lost 1 base, V lost 6 bases, and 7 bases had no gene match. Germline V lookup: CDR1 SEHNR, CDR2 FQNEAQ (reference sequence). The full variable domain, with the rest looked up from reference TRBV7-9 and TRBJ1-1, is DTGVSQNPRHKITKRGQNVTFRCDPISEHNRLYWYRQTLGQGPEFLTYFQNEAQLEKSRLLSDRFSAERPKGSFSTLEIQRTEQGDSAMYLCASRPGQGAWNTEAFFGQGTRLTVV.

The chain carries TRBV2 and TRBJ1-1, with D possibly TRBD1 on 5 matching bases. Between the trimmed V and J ends, which lost 6 bases and 3 bases, there was a span of 8 bases. CDR3 length equals 12 residues. The germline CDR1 and CDR2 sequences are SNHLY and FYNNEI. CDR3 in amino acids: CASRGLDTEAFF. The CDR3 nucleotides are TGTGCCAGCAGGGGGCTGGACACTGAAGCTTTCTTT.

V usage is TRBV7-9 and J usage is TRBJ2-3, with D tentatively TRBD1 (6 bases). This CDR3 spans 14 amino acids. Deletions cut 4 bases from V and 2 bases from J, with 10 bases between. CDR1 and CDR2 from the germline V gene are SEHNR and FQNEAQ (reference sequence). Here the CDR3 DNA reads TGTGCCAGCAGCTCCGGACAGAACACAGATACGCAGTATTTT. Its protein is CASSSGQNTDTQYF.